Sequencing of this TCR beta chain was carried out in a study of shared clonotypes between healthy human individuals (dated by TCRdb to about 2020). With respect to the entire study: The cohort included three men and a couple of women between 18 and 49 years of age. For each donor, CD4 naive and CD4 memory were each run on three plates, CD8 naive on two plates, and CD8 memory on one plate. To estimate repertoire size and how much clonotypes are shared between individuals, the study performed deep sequencing of blood TCR repertoires from about five healthy adults. Libraries were prepared and TCR repertoires were sequenced by different laboratories using diverse techniques, in order to increase sequencing depth and limit assay-specific biases. Per donor, leukapheresis produced somewhere between about 0.94 and 8.9 billion PBMCs.

Using the deep immunoSEQ assay, TCR CDR3 regions were amplified from genomic DNA by multiplex PCR. Genomic DNA extracted from each cell subset was distributed evenly over all wells of several immunoSEQ 96-well plates, and each plate served as one replicate. Each replicate PCR for sorted subsets received roughly 0.2 ug genomic DNA, equal to about 30,000 T cell genomes. Purified libraries were measured with a Qubit 3.0 fluorometer, size-checked on a Bioanalyzer 2100, and measured again with the KAPA Library Quantification kit. Every immunoSEQ 96-well plate was sequenced on a dedicated single-read 150-cycle Illumina NextSeq 550 flow cell. Concerning the study's data processing: Because the immunoSEQ output included only junctional sequences and no quality scores, the filtering could not be the same as the filtering used for full-length reads. To assign V/J genes and CDR3, sequences were annotated using PyIR, a Python wrapper for IgBLAST v1.9, with IMGT germline references. Any read was removed if the V/J assignment was weak (E-value above 1e-6), the CDR3 was missing, or the read contained stop codons, out-of-frame junctions, or ambiguous translated residues. V3J clonotypes were defined as sequences sharing an identical inferred V gene, J gene, and CDR3 amino acid sequence. The percentage overlap between two repertoires was calculated by dividing the number of shared unique clonotypes by the size of the smaller repertoire. Three approaches were used to assess repertoire richness: RTK rarefaction, the Chao1 estimator, and Recon v2.1 estimates of unobserved clonotypes. OLGA was used to compute generation probabilities for all TCRbeta clonotypes that the gDNA method yielded from four donors. TCRdb's version of the immuneACCESS table is confined to in-frame rearrangements and falls short of the full clone set. An unresolved V gene accounts for under half of the shortfall where checked; the remainder is of unknown origin. V, J and clone size are those of that table, while D and trimming were read from the DNA. The sample table lists more than 550,000 clones, about nine tenths of them with a count of one. More than 30% of the sample rests with the top ten.

Broader findings and caveats from the paper: Only blood was sampled, and tissue TCR repertoires likely differ from those in blood. Based on pairwise subsampling, the degree of clonotype sharing among donors was expected to be affected by sequencing depth. The genetic and exposure-history diversity represented was limited by the small number of donors. When several donors were compared, the shared fraction of clonotypes was 5% to 6.5% for naive CD4, around 3.6% for naive CD8, 2.3% for memory CD4, and about 0.36% for memory CD8. Larger estimated clonotype richness was generally found for naive subsets than for memory subsets. Even with the large sequencing depth, rarefaction of the sorted-subset datasets indicated that sequencing was incomplete. Higher generation probabilities were observed for clonotypes shared by all four sorted-subset donors than for non-shared clonotypes.

The donors were healthy, HIV-negative adults with no recently reported acute infections or vaccinations. Every donor was a Caucasian adult residing in Nashville, Tennessee, USA. The CD8 memory samples were a combination of magnetically selected CD45RO+ cells and CCR7-negative CD45RA+ effector memory (TemRA) cells. Blood was obtained by leukapheresis, after which PBMCs were separated by Ficoll-Histopaque density gradient centrifugation and cryopreserved in liquid nitrogen vapor phase. Analytical flow cytometry was used to check the purity and quantity of each magnetically sorted T cell population. From each sorted fraction, genomic DNA was isolated and quantified by UV absorbance on a Nanodrop 2000c. On this clone itself: There is no known antigen for this receptor. The input lacks base qualities; no much larger clone sits a single base away.

This sequence was found in a man between 18 and 35 years old in good health. Some clones in this sample may be carry-over from other donors' samples. Sequencing was done on a sample of memory CD8+ T cells from PBMCs. The sample's cell subset or site label is to be understood as: CD45RO+ cells pooled with CCR7-negative TemRA cells.

Here the CDR3 is given as CASSRRALGTEAFF. The DNA is as follows: TGTGCCAGCAGCCGACGGGCCCTAGGGACTGAAGCTTTCTTT. The sequence is built from TRBV5-8 and TRBJ1-1; no D gene call is confident. Its CDR3 holds 14 amino acids, cysteine through phenylalanine. Just the 42-base CDR3 DNA is kept, in frame starting at base 1. CDR1 and CDR2 are drawn from the germline V gene: SGHTS, YDEGEE. V is reduced by 4 bases and J by 5 bases, leaving a spacing of 15 bases between them.